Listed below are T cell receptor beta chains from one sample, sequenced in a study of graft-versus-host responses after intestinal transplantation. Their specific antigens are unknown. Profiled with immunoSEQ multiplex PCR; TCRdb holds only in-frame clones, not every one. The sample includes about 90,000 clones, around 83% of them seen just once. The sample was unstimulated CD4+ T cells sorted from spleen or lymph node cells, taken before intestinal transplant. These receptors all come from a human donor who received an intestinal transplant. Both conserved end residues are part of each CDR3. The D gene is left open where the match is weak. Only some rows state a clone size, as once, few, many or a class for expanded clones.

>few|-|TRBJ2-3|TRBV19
CASKGQGMTDTQYF
TGTGCCAGTAAAGGGCAGGGGATGACAGATACGCAGTATTTT
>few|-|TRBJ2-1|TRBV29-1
CSGHLSGAYNEQFF
TGCAGCGGACATCTGTCCGGGGCCTACAATGAGCAGTTCTTC
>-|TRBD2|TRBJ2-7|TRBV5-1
CASSLGATSGGGYEQYF
TGCGCCAGCAGCTTGGGGGCAACTAGCGGGGGAGGCTACGAGCAGTACTTC
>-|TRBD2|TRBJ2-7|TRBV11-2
CASSLVAGESYEQYF
TGTGCCAGCAGCTTAGTCGCGGGGGAGTCCTACGAGCAGTACTTC
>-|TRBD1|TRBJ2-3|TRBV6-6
CASSYSTGVTDTQYF
TGTGCCAGCAGTTACTCGACAGGGGTTACAGATACGCAGTATTTT
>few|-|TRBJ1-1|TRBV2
CASSLTAEAFF
TGTGCCAGCAGTTTGACAGCTGAAGCTTTCTTT
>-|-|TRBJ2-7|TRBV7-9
CASSLAGGGEQYF
TGTGCCAGCAGCTTAGCAGGTGGAGGGGAGCAGTACTTC
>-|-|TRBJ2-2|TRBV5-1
CASSLTGKNTGELFF
TGCGCCAGCAGCTTGACGGGGAAGAACACCGGGGAGCTGTTTTTT
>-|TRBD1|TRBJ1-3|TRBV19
CASDDRVFGNTIYF
TGTGCCAGCGATGACAGGGTGTTTGGAAACACCATATATTTT
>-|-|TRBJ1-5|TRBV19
CASRGANQPQHF
TGTGCCAGTAGAGGGGCCAATCAGCCCCAGCATTTT
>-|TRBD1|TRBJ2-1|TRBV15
CATSRDQGVRNEQFF
TGTGCCACCAGCAGAGACCAGGGGGTGAGGAATGAGCAGTTCTTC
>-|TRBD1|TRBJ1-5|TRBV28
CASRRDRGSNQPQHF
TGTGCCAGCAGAAGGGACAGGGGGAGCAATCAGCCCCAGCATTTT
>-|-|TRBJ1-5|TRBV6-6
CASSYSQGLGNQPQHF
TGTGCCAGCAGTTACTCGCAGGGTTTGGGCAATCAGCCCCAGCATTTT
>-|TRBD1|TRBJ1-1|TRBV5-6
CASSLPDRVGTEAFF
TGTGCCAGCAGCTTGCCCGACAGGGTCGGCACTGAAGCTTTCTTT
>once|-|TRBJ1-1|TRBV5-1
CASRGSSEGLRNTEAFF
TGCGCCAGCAGAGGCTCTAGTGAAGGTCTGCGGAACACTGAAGCTTTCTTT
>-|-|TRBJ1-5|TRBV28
CASRRGSGNQPQHF
TGTGCCAGCAGACGGGGTTCTGGCAATCAGCCCCAGCATTTT
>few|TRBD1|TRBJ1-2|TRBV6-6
CAISDRGDGYTF
TGTGCCATTTCGGACAGGGGTGATGGCTACACCTTC
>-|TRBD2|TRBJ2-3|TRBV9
CASSVEGTSGITSTDTQYF
TGTGCCAGCAGCGTAGAGGGGACTAGCGGGATTACTAGCACAGATACGCAGTATTTT
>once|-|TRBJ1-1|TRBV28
CASSLSPGQLTEAFF
TGTGCCAGCAGTTTATCCCCCGGACAGTTAACTGAAGCTTTCTTT
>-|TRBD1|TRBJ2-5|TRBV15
CATSVGDRQETQYF
TGTGCCACCAGCGTAGGGGACAGACAAGAGACCCAGTACTTC
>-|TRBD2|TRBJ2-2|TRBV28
CASSLRVDSGILGGELFF
TGTGCCAGCAGTTTACGCGTGGATAGCGGGATTTTGGGCGGGGAGCTGTTTTTT
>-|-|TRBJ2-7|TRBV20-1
CSATTVYEQYF
TGCAGTGCTACGACAGTGTACGAGCAGTACTTC
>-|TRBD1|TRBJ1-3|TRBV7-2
CASSPDRAGNTIYF
TGTGCCAGCAGCCCCGACAGGGCTGGAAACACCATATATTTT
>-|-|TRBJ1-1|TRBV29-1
CSVDRSMNTEAFF
TGCAGCGTTGACAGGTCGATGAACACTGAAGCTTTCTTT
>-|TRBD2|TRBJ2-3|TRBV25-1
CARMGGRTTDTQYF
TGTGCCAGGATGGGCGGGAGGACCACAGATACGCAGTATTTT
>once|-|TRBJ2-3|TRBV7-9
CASSQTSFSTDTQYF
TGTGCCAGCAGCCAAACTAGCTTTAGCACAGATACGCAGTATTTT
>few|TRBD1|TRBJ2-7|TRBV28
CASKTTGSYEQYF
TGTGCCAGCAAAACGACAGGGTCCTACGAGCAGTACTTC
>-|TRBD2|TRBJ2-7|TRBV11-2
CASSLRTSGGYEQYF
TGTGCCAGCAGCCTACGGACTAGCGGGGGTTACGAGCAGTACTTC
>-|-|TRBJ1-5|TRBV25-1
CASSGANGEQPQHF
TGTGCCAGCAGTGGGGCGAACGGGGAACAGCCCCAGCATTTT